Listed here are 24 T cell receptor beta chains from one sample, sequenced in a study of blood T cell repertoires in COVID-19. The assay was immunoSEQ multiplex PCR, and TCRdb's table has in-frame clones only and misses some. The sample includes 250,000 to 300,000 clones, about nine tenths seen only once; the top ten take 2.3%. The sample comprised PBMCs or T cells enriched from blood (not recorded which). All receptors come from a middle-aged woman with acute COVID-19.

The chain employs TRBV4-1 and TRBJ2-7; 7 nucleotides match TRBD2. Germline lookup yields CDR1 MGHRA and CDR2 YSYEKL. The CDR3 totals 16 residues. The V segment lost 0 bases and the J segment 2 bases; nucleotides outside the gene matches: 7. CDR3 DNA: TGCGCCAGCAGCCAAGACCCGGCGGGGGAGGCCTACGAGCAGTACTTC. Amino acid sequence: CASSQDPAGEAYEQYF.

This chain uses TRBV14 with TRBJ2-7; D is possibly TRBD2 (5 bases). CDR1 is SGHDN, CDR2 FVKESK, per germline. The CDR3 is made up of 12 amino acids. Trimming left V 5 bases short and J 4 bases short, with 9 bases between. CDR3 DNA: TGTGCCAGCAGCACGACTACTTACGAGCAGTACTTC. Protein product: CASSTTTYEQYF.

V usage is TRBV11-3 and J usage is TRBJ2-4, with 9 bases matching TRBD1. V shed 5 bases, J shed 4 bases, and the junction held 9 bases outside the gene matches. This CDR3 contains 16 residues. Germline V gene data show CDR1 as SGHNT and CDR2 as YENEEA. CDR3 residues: CASSPGKTGGKNIQYF. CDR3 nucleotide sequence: TGTGCCAGCAGCCCCGGGAAGACAGGGGGAAAAAACATTCAGTACTTC.

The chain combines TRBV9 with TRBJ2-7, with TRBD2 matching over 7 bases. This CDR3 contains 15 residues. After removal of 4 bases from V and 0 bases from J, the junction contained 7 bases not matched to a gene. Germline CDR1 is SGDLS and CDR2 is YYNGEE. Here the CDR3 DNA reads TGTGCCAGCAGCCCCGTACCGGGAGGCTCCTACGAGCAGTACTTC. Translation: CASSPVPGGSYEQYF. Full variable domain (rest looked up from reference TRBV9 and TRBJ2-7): DSGVTQTPKHLITATGQRVTLRCSPRSGDLSVYWYQQSLDQGLQFLIQYYNGEERAKGNILERFSAQQFPDLHSELNLSSLELGDSALYFCASSPVPGGSYEQYFGPGTRLTVT.

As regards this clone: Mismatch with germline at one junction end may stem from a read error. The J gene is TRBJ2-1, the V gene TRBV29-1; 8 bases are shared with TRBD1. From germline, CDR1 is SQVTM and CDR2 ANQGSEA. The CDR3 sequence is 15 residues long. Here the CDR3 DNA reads TGCAGCGTTGTGGGTGACAGGGGCTCCTTCAATGAGCAGTTCTTC. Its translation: CSVVGDRGSFNEQFF.

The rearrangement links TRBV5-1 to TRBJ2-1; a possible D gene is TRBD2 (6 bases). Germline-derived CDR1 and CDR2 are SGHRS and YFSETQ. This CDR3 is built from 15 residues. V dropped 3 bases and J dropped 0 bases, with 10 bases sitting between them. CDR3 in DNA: TGCGCCAGCAGCTCCGACGGGAGCTCCTACAATGAGCAGTTCTTC. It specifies CASSSDGSSYNEQFF.

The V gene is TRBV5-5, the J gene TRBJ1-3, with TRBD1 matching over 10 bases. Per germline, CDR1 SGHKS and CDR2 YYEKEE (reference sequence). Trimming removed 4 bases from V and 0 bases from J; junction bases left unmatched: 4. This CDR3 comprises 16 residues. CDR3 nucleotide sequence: TGTGCCAGCAGCCTGGGACAGGGGCCCTCTGGAAACACCATATATTTT. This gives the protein CASSLGQGPSGNTIYF.

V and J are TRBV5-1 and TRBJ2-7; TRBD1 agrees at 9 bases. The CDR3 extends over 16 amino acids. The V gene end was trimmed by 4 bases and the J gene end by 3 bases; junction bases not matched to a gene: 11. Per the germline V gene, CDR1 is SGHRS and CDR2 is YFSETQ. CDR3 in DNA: TGCGCCAGCAGCCCCTGGTCCGGACAGGGGCTCTACGAGCAGTACTTC. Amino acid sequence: CASSPWSGQGLYEQYF.

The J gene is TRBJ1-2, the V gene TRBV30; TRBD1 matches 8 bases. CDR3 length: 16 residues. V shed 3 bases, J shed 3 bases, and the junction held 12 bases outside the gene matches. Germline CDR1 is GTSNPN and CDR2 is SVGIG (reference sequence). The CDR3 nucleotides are TGTGCCTGGAGGGAATGGGACAGGTCGGACTACTATGGCTACACCTTC. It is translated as CAWREWDRSDYYGYTF.

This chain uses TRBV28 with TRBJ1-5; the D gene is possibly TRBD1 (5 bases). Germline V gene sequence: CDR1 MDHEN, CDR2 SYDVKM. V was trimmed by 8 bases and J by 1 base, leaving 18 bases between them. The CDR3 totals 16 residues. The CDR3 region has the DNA TGTGCCAGCGAAGGGTCCCTAGGGGCGAGCAATCAGCCCCAGCATTTT. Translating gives CASEGSLGASNQPQHF.

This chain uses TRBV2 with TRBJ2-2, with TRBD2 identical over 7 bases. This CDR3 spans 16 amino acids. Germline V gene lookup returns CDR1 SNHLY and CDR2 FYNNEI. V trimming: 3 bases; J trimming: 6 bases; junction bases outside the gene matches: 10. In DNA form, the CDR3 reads TGTGCCAGCAGTGACCCAGGACTAGTTAAGGCCGGGGAGCTGTTTTTT. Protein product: CASSDPGLVKAGELFF.

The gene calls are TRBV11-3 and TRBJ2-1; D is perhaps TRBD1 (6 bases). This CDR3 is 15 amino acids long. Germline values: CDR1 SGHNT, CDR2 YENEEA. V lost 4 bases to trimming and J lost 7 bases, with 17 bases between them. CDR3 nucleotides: TGTGCCAGCAGCTCGACAGGAGAGGGGTGGAATGAGCAGTTCTTC. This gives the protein CASSSTGEGWNEQFF.

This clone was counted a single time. The CDR3 coding sequence is TGCAGCGCCTCGGGGACTAGCGGGGGAACAGATACGCAGTATTTT. This gives the protein CSASGTSGGTDTQYF. The chain is built from TRBV29-1 and TRBJ2-3; 14 nucleotides agree with TRBD2. This CDR3 has 15 residues. J was trimmed by 3 bases and V by 7 bases; bases with no gene match: 6. Germline V CDR1 and CDR2: SQVTM, ANQGSEA.

CDR3 nucleotides: TGTGCCAGCAGCACCCGACAGGGGACTGAAGCTTTCTTT. Translating it yields CASSTRQGTEAFF. The rearrangement uses TRBV7-3 and TRBJ1-1; TRBD1 matches 8 bases. The CDR3 contains 13 residues. Germline CDR1 and CDR2: SGHTA and FQGTGA. After removal of 5 bases from V and 5 bases from J, the junction contained 4 bases not matched to a gene. The complete variable domain, with remaining parts taken from reference TRBV7-3 and TRBJ1-1, reads GAGVSQTPSNKVTEKGKYVELRCDPISGHTALYWYRQSLGQGPEFLIYFQGTGAADDSGLPNDRFFAVRPEGSVSTLKIQRTERGDSAVYLCASSTRQGTEAFFGQGTRLTVV.

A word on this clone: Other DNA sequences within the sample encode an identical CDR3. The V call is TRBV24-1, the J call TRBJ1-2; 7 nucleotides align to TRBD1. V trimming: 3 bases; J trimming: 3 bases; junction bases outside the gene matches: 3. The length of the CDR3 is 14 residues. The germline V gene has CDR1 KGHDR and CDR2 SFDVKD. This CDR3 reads CATSDPGTDYGYTF. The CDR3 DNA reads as TGTGCCACCAGTGATCCCGGGACAGACTATGGCTACACCTTC.

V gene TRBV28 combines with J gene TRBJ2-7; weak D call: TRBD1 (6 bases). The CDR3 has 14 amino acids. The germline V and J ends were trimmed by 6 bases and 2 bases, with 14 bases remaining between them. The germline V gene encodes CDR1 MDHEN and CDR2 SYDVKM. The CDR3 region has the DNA TGTGCCAGCAGAGCAGGGGATCGCCCCTACGAGCAGTACTTC. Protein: CASRAGDRPYEQYF. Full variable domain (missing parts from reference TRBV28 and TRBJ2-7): DVKVTQSSRYLVKRTGEKVFLECVQDMDHENMFWYRQDPGLGLRLIYFSYDVKMKEKGDIPEGYSVSREKKERFSLILESASTNQTSMYLCASRAGDRPYEQYFGPGTRLTVT.

CDR3 nucleotide sequence: TGTGCCAGCAGACCGGGACAGGGGCCTAACTATGGCTACACCTTC. Translating gives CASRPGQGPNYGYTF. The chain links TRBV27 to TRBJ1-2; TRBD1 agrees at 10 bases. The CDR3 runs to 15 residues. V shed 6 bases and J 0 bases; nucleotides not matched to a gene: 4. CDR1 is MNHEY and CDR2 is SMNVEV in the germline V gene (reference sequence).

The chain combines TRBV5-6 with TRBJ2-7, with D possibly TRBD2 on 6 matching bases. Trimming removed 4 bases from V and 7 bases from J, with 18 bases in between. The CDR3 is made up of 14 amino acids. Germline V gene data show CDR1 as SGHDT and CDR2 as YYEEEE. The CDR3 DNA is TGTGCCAGCAGCACACCAGGGAACGGAGGGGAGCAGTACTTC. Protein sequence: CASSTPGNGGEQYF.

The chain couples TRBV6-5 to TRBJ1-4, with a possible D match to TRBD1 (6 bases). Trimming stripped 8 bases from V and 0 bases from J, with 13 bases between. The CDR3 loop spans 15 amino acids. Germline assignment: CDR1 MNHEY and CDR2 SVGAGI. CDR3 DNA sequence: TGTGCCAGCTCCGGGACATCGGCAACTAATGAAAAACTGTTTTTT. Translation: CASSGTSATNEKLFF.

CDR3 DNA sequence: TGTGCCAGCAGCTTCCCGGGACATAGTGCAACTAATGAAAAACTGTTTTTT. It yields the protein CASSFPGHSATNEKLFF. The chain combines TRBV7-2 with TRBJ1-4, with D possibly matching TRBD1 (6 bases). V shed 3 bases and J shed 0 bases, with 14 bases lying between them. Germline-derived CDR1 and CDR2 are SGHTA and FQGNSA. The CDR3 runs 17 residues.

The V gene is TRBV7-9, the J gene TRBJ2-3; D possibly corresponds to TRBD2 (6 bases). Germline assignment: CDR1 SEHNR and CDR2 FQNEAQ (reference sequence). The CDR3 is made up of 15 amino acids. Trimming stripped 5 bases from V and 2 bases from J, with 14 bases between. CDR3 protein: CASSGGLKPTDTQYF. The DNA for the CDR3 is TGTGCCAGCAGCGGGGGACTCAAACCCACAGATACGCAGTATTTT.

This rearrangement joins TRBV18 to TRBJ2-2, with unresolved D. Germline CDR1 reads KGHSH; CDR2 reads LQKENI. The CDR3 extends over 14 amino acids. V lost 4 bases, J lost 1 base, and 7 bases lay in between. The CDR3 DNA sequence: TGTGCCAGCTCACAGTACAAGAACACCGGGGAGCTGTTTTTT. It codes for CASSQYKNTGELFF.

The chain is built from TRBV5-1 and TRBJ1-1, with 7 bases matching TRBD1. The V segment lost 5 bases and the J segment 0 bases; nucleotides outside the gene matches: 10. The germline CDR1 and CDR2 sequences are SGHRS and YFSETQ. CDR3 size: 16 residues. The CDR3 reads CASRSHRGQVNTEAFF. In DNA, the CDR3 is TGCGCCAGCAGATCCCACAGGGGCCAGGTGAACACTGAAGCTTTCTTT.

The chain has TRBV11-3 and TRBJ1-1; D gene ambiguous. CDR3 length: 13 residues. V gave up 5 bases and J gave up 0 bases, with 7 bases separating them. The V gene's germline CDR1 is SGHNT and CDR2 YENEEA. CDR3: CASSINMNTEAFF. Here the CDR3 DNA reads TGTGCCAGCAGCATAAACATGAACACTGAAGCTTTCTTT.